One T cell receptor beta chain is described in this entry. Its specificity is not known. V lost 0 bases and J lost 0; bases outside the gene matches: 7. The germline V gene encodes CDR1 LGHNA and CDR2 YNFKEQ. The CDR3 covers 17 residues. The sample belongs to a study of OX40 agonist ivuxolimab in advanced cancers. In the study overall: Patients took ivuxolimab, an agonistic anti-OX40 (CD134) antibody. Patients enrolled in dose escalation were diagnosed with hepatocellular carcinoma, melanoma, renal cell or head and neck cancer.

Libraries were prepared by immunoSEQ multiplex PCR; TCRdb keeps only in-frame clonotypes and omits some of them. Among 45,000 to 60,000 clones listed, 80% to 90% were seen once. Overall study findings and caveats: Clonal expansion from baseline to week 6 occurred in both CD4+ and CD8+ T cells. More expanded clones were found, on average, in CD8+ than in CD4+ T cells.

Here the sequenced sample was CD4+ or CD8+ T cells sorted from blood, taken in a trial of the OX40 agonist ivuxolimab. The clonotype was recovered from an adult with an advanced solid tumor such as melanoma, head and neck, liver or kidney cancer. This sequence joins TRBV4-2 and TRBJ1-1; 7 nucleotides align to TRBD1. The CDR3 DNA reads TGTGCCAGCAGCCAAGATGGGGCAGGGGGGATGAACACTGAAGCTTTCTTT. Protein: CASSQDGAGGMNTEAFF.